This T cell receptor beta chain emerged from a study of T-cell memory formation after mild COVID-19. General study findings and limits: Clones shrinking from day 15 to 85 showed even CD4/CD8 mixes; later expanders tilted CD4+. CD4+ contracting clones were mainly CM and EM; CD8+ ones, EMRA. In pre-infection memory, a portion of responding clones appeared, which suggested that cross-reactive memory joined.

5'RACE primed from the constant segment yielded TCR alpha and TCR beta cDNA libraries bearing sample barcodes and UMIs. A single record per CDR3 protein comes from TCRdb applying MiXCR to the 5' RACE reads. Of roughly 250,000 distinct CDR3 sequences detected, roughly 15% appear once; the ten largest clones hold around 3.8%. This CDR3 spans 15 amino acids. Trimming took off 1 base at V and 3 bases at J, with 8 bases between the two ends. Per the germline V gene, CDR1 is SGDLS and CDR2 is YYNGEE. On this clonotype itself: Its specificity is unknown.

V usage is TRBV9 and J usage is TRBJ2-6; a possible D gene is TRBD1 (6 bases). The sequence was collected from a man aged 18 to 35 who had mild COVID-19 (a few samples of this study predate the infection). Cell type and time point are not known. The sample comprised PBMCs or a T cell subset sorted from them (not recorded which). CDR3 nucleotide sequence: TGTGCCAGCAGCGTACAGGGACATGGGGCCAACGTCCTGACTTTC. Translating gives CASSVQGHGANVLTF.